This T cell receptor (beta chain) was captured in a study of monozygotic twins with inflammatory bowel disease. Study observations and caveats: T cell subtypes were not distinguishable in this analysis. Researchers report that IBD patients shared fewer clonotypes with others than healthy twins, especially amid disease activity. The co-twins with IBD showed lower TCRbeta diversity (inverse Simpson) than their healthy siblings.

A note on this clonotype: Its antigen is unknown.

Per germline, CDR1 ENHRY and CDR2 SYGVKD. The CDR3 is made up of 14 amino acids. TCRdb processed the 5' RACE reads again and assigns one entry to each CDR3 protein, with no DNA. The sample is made up of around 190,000 distinct CDR3 sequences, and the top ten hold 1.6% of it. The sample consisted of blood. V and J are TRBV10-3 and TRBJ1-5; TCRdb reports TRBD1, a call that lacks DNA to check it against. This receptor was taken from a human donor with ulcerative colitis or Crohn's disease, or a healthy co-twin of an affected twin (not recorded which). The chain's CDR3 is CAIKPGNSDQPQHF.